These T cell receptor beta chains were read from a single sample in a study of early T cells in non-severe SARS-CoV-2 infection. TCRdb re-derived calls from the 5' RACE reads in MiXCR, one entry per CDR3 protein. The profile shows approximately 28,000 distinct CDR3 sequences, just over 4% of them singletons. The sequenced material came from whole blood. These receptors all come from an adult who was a healthcare worker with PCR-confirmed SARS-CoV-2 infection or an uninfected control (not recorded which). Both conserved end residues are part of each CDR3. The D gene is left open where the match is weak. Clone size is given for some rows only: seen once, a few or many times, or a class if the clone is expanded.

J gene: TRBJ2-7; V gene: TRBV4-1; clone size: few; D gene: .; CDR3 DNA: TGCGCCAGCAGCCAAGATTTTCGGGGGAAGCCTCGGGAGCAGTACTTC; CDR3 protein: CASSQDFRGKPREQYF
J gene: TRBJ2-1; V gene: TRBV11-2; clone size: few; D gene: TRBD2; CDR3 DNA: TGTGCCAGCAGCTTACCTAGCGGGAGTTACAATGAGCAGTTCTTC; CDR3 protein: CASSLPSGSYNEQFF
J gene: TRBJ2-7; V gene: TRBV18; clone size: few; D gene: .; CDR3 DNA: TGTGCCAGCCGAGAGGCAGGGTTCTCCTACGAGCAGTACTTC; CDR3 protein: CASREAGFSYEQYF
J gene: TRBJ1-2; V gene: TRBV27; clone size: many; D gene: .; CDR3 DNA: TGTGCCAGCAGTTTAGGGATCTCCTATGGCTACACCTTC; CDR3 protein: CASSLGISYGYTF
J gene: TRBJ1-2; V gene: TRBV4-1; clone size: many; D gene: .; CDR3 DNA: TGCGCCAGCAGGTACCCCGGGCTCCAGGGAGGCTACACCTTC; CDR3 protein: CASRYPGLQGGYTF
J gene: TRBJ1-1; V gene: TRBV7-6; clone size: .; D gene: .; CDR3 DNA: TGTGCCAGCAGCTTAGACGCAGGGACCACTGAAGCTTTCTTT; CDR3 protein: CASSLDAGTTEAFF
J gene: TRBJ2-7; V gene: TRBV6-2/TRBV6-3; clone size: many; D gene: .; CDR3 DNA: TGTGCCAGCAGTTACCGGCGGGACTCCAGCTCCTACGAGCAGTACTTC; CDR3 protein: CASSYRRDSSSYEQYF
J gene: TRBJ2-4; V gene: TRBV2; clone size: few; D gene: TRBD1; CDR3 DNA: TGTGCCAGCAGTGAAAAATGGGTCGTCGAGGGGGCGAAGATGGCCAAAAACATTCAGTACTTC; CDR3 protein: CASSEKWVVEGAKMAKNIQYF
J gene: TRBJ2-7; V gene: TRBV24-1; clone size: many; D gene: .; CDR3 DNA: TGTGCCACCCTTACCAGTCGCGAGCAGTACTTC; CDR3 protein: CATLTSREQYF
J gene: TRBJ2-5; V gene: TRBV20-1; clone size: .; D gene: .; CDR3 DNA: TGCAGTGCCCTATCGACAATCACACAAGAGACCCAGTACTTC; CDR3 protein: CSALSTITQETQYF
J gene: TRBJ1-3; V gene: TRBV5-4; clone size: .; D gene: .; CDR3 DNA: TGTGCCAGCACCGAAGGGGATCCCTCTGAAAACACCATATATTTT; CDR3 protein: CASTEGDPSENTIYF
J gene: TRBJ1-1; V gene: TRBV3-1; clone size: many; D gene: .; CDR3 DNA: TGTGCCAGCAGCCAAGGGGGCTACGACACTGAAGCTTTCTTT; CDR3 protein: CASSQGGYDTEAFF
J gene: TRBJ2-1; V gene: TRBV20-1; clone size: medium-sized; D gene: TRBD2; CDR3 DNA: TGCAGTGCTAGAATAGCGGGGGGAAGTTATGGGTTCTTC; CDR3 protein: CSARIAGGSYGFF
J gene: TRBJ2-2; V gene: TRBV7-2; clone size: many; D gene: .; CDR3 DNA: TGTGCCAGCAGCTTAGTTGAGTCAAAGAGCGGGGAGCTGTTTTTT; CDR3 protein: CASSLVESKSGELFF
J gene: TRBJ2-3; V gene: TRBV30; clone size: .; D gene: .; CDR3 DNA: TGTGCCTGGAGTGAGGGACTTCTTGGCGGCGCGCAGTATTTT; CDR3 protein: CAWSEGLLGGAQYF
J gene: TRBJ1-5; V gene: TRBV20-1; clone size: many; D gene: .; CDR3 DNA: TGCAGTGCTAGAGATGGGATTACGCGGTGGCCCCAGCATTTT; CDR3 protein: CSARDGITRWPQHF
J gene: TRBJ2-2; V gene: TRBV5-6; clone size: few; D gene: TRBD1; CDR3 DNA: TGTGCCAGCAGCTTGTCAGGGACAGGAAGGGGAACCGGGGAGCTGTTTTTT; CDR3 protein: CASSLSGTGRGTGELFF
J gene: TRBJ2-2; V gene: TRBV7-6; clone size: .; D gene: .; CDR3 DNA: TGTGCCAGCAGCTACGTGCGGGGAGGTGCCGGGGAGCTGTTTTTT; CDR3 protein: CASSYVRGGAGELFF
J gene: TRBJ2-7; V gene: TRBV11-2; clone size: .; D gene: .; CDR3 DNA: TGTGCCAGCAGCCTCGTCCAGAGCTCCTACGAGCAGTACTTC; CDR3 protein: CASSLVQSSYEQYF
J gene: TRBJ2-7; V gene: TRBV20-1; clone size: many; D gene: TRBD2; CDR3 DNA: TGCAGTGCTAGGTCCCCTAGCGGGAATAGTTACGAGCAGTACTTC; CDR3 protein: CSARSPSGNSYEQYF
J gene: TRBJ2-1; V gene: TRBV29-1; clone size: many; D gene: TRBD2; CDR3 DNA: TGCAGCGTTGAAGATCAAAACGGGAGGGCCAATGAGCAGTTCTTC; CDR3 protein: CSVEDQNGRANEQFF
J gene: TRBJ1-5; V gene: TRBV19; clone size: many; D gene: .; CDR3 DNA: TGTGCCAGTAGTATTAGGGGGGGTCAGCCCCAGCATTTT; CDR3 protein: CASSIRGGQPQHF
J gene: TRBJ2-5; V gene: TRBV29-1; clone size: many; D gene: TRBD1; CDR3 DNA: TGCAGCGCTTTGGACAGGGGAAGGTTGGAGACCCAGTACTTC; CDR3 protein: CSALDRGRLETQYF
J gene: TRBJ2-5; V gene: TRBV18; clone size: medium-sized; D gene: .; CDR3 DNA: TGTGCCAGCTCACGGGGCGCCCAAGAGACCCAGTACTTC; CDR3 protein: CASSRGAQETQYF
J gene: TRBJ1-5; V gene: TRBV2; clone size: many; D gene: .; CDR3 DNA: TGTGCCAGCACCCCGGGACTCAATCAGCCCCAGCATTTT; CDR3 protein: CASTPGLNQPQHF
J gene: TRBJ2-1; V gene: TRBV4-3; clone size: .; D gene: TRBD2; CDR3 DNA: TGCGCCAGCAGCCAAACGACTAGCGGGCTGAATGAGCAGTTCTTC; CDR3 protein: CASSQTTSGLNEQFF
J gene: TRBJ1-6; V gene: TRBV7-2; clone size: many; D gene: TRBD1; CDR3 DNA: TGTGCCAGCAGCTTACGCAGGGGGAATTCACCCCTCCACTTT; CDR3 protein: CASSLRRGNSPLHF
J gene: TRBJ2-2; V gene: TRBV24-1; clone size: many; D gene: TRBD1; CDR3 DNA: TGTGCCACCAGTGCAAGACAGGGGGGAAAGATCGGGGAGCTGTTTTTT; CDR3 protein: CATSARQGGKIGELFF
J gene: TRBJ1-1; V gene: TRBV5-5; clone size: many; D gene: TRBD1; CDR3 DNA: TGTGCCAGCAGCTCGCAGGGGGCCTTGAACACTGAAGCTTTCTTT; CDR3 protein: CASSSQGALNTEAFF
J gene: TRBJ2-4; V gene: TRBV3-1; clone size: many; D gene: .; CDR3 DNA: TGTGCCAGCAGCGGGAGGCCCAAAAACATTCAGTACTTC; CDR3 protein: CASSGRPKNIQYF
J gene: TRBJ2-7; V gene: TRBV7-9; clone size: .; D gene: .; CDR3 DNA: TGTGCCAGCAGCCCCACCCGGGCCCGGACGGAGAGGCAGTACTTC; CDR3 protein: CASSPTRARTERQYF
J gene: TRBJ1-5; V gene: TRBV19; clone size: many; D gene: TRBD1; CDR3 DNA: TGTGCCAGTCGGTCACAGGGGACGGGCAATCAGCCCCAGCATTTT; CDR3 protein: CASRSQGTGNQPQHF
J gene: TRBJ2-1; V gene: TRBV6-1; clone size: many; D gene: TRBD2; CDR3 DNA: TGTGCCAGCAGTGAGGTTGCTAGCGGGGCCAATGAGCAGTTCTTC; CDR3 protein: CASSEVASGANEQFF
J gene: TRBJ2-1; V gene: TRBV20-1; clone size: many; D gene: TRBD2; CDR3 DNA: TGCAGTGCTGGCCGGACTAGCAATGAGCAGTTCTTC; CDR3 protein: CSAGRTSNEQFF
J gene: TRBJ1-5; V gene: TRBV19; clone size: few; D gene: TRBD1; CDR3 DNA: TGTGCCAGTAGACCGACAGGGAGAAATCAGCCCCAGCATTTT; CDR3 protein: CASRPTGRNQPQHF
J gene: TRBJ1-1; V gene: TRBV25-1; clone size: many; D gene: .; CDR3 DNA: TGTGCCAGCAGTGGATTGAACACTGAAGCTTTCTTT; CDR3 protein: CASSGLNTEAFF
J gene: TRBJ2-1; V gene: TRBV10-2; clone size: many; D gene: TRBD2; CDR3 DNA: TGCGCCAGCAGTGACCAGCGGGAGTACAATGAGCAGTTCTTC; CDR3 protein: CASSDQREYNEQFF
J gene: TRBJ2-1; V gene: TRBV6-1; clone size: few; D gene: TRBD1; CDR3 DNA: TGTGCCAGCAGCTTCGACAGGGTGAAAAGCAATGAGCAGTTCTTC; CDR3 protein: CASSFDRVKSNEQFF
J gene: TRBJ1-4; V gene: TRBV3-1; clone size: many; D gene: .; CDR3 DNA: TGTGCCAGCAGCCAAGATCGGGAGTCCTTTAATGAAAAACTGTTTTTT; CDR3 protein: CASSQDRESFNEKLFF
J gene: TRBJ2-7; V gene: TRBV6-5; clone size: few; D gene: .; CDR3 DNA: TGTGCCAGCAGTTACATCCGGGCCACAGGGTTGGGGGAGCAGTACTTC; CDR3 protein: CASSYIRATGLGEQYF
J gene: TRBJ2-1; V gene: TRBV11-2; clone size: many; D gene: TRBD2; CDR3 DNA: TGTGCCAGCAGCCCCCGGGGGACTAGCGGCTCTAGCTCCTACAATGAGCAGTTCTTC; CDR3 protein: CASSPRGTSGSSSYNEQFF
J gene: TRBJ1-2; V gene: TRBV14; clone size: many; D gene: .; CDR3 DNA: TGTGCCAGCAGCCAAGATATCGGGAGCGCCTATGGCTACACCTTC; CDR3 protein: CASSQDIGSAYGYTF
J gene: TRBJ2-5; V gene: TRBV7-3; clone size: .; D gene: .; CDR3 DNA: TGTGCCAGCAGCTTGGCCCCGCGGACGGAGACCCAGTACTTC; CDR3 protein: CASSLAPRTETQYF
J gene: TRBJ2-1; V gene: TRBV9; clone size: .; D gene: .; CDR3 DNA: TGTGCCAGCAGCGTCGATTCAGTGGAAATGAATGAGCAGTTCTTC; CDR3 protein: CASSVDSVEMNEQFF
J gene: TRBJ1-5; V gene: TRBV6-6; clone size: many; D gene: .; CDR3 DNA: TGTGCCAGCAGTTACTCGACACAGGTTGGGGCCCAGCATTTT; CDR3 protein: CASSYSTQVGAQHF